This T cell receptor (beta chain) originates from a study of T cells in Graves' hyperthyroidism and ophthalmopathy. RNA transcripts served as the template for amplifying TCR beta CDR3 regions. The HTBI set primed first-round TCR CDR3 RT-PCR. MiXCR, run by TCRdb on the multiplex PCR reads, gives a single entry per CDR3 protein. Of 360,000 or so distinct CDR3 sequences in the sample, 15% to 20% are singletons; the top ten hold about 3.7%. Hyperthyroidism, newly diagnosed and lasting under 2 months, affected patients aged 18 to 65. Thyroid ultrasound, orbital computed tomography, clinical symptoms, and serum thyroxine and TRAb underpinned diagnoses. Study-level findings and limits: In the blood, most expanded thyroid clonotypes above 0.001 appeared as well. A model using 13 V-J features told ophthalmopathy apart from stable hyperthyroidism.

At least ten counts were recorded for this clonotype. Its matching antigen is unknown. Between the trimmed V and J ends, which lost 3 bases and 0 bases, there was a span of 9 bases. The CDR3 contains 15 residues. Germline V CDR1 and CDR2: SGHRS, YFSETQ. The chain carries TRBV5-1 and TRBJ2-2; possibly TRBD1 for D (5 bases). The receptor was isolated from a young woman with Graves' hyperthyroidism. What was sequenced was blood. Written as DNA, the CDR3 is TGCGCCAGCAGCTCCAGGACACCGAACACCGGGGAGCTGTTTTTT. Protein sequence: CASSSRTPNTGELFF.